The 7 T cell receptor beta chains listed next were all sequenced from one sample in a study of T cells in Graves' hyperthyroidism and ophthalmopathy. RNA transcripts gave rise to amplified TCR beta CDR3 regions. Initially, a first-round RT-PCR of the TCR CDR3 employed the HTBI primer set. TCRdb reprocessed the multiplex PCR reads via MiXCR and lists one record per CDR3 protein. This sample has 300,000 to 400,000 distinct CDR3 sequences, with approximately 15% found just once. Material for sequencing was blood. The receptors were sampled from a woman in her fifties or sixties with Graves' hyperthyroidism.

This clonotype was recorded many times. This rearrangement joins TRBV20-1 to TRBJ2-1, with 14 bases fitting TRBD2. The CDR3 runs to 14 residues. J gave up 9 bases and V 5 bases, and 6 bases lay outside the gene matches. Germline values: CDR1 DFQATT, CDR2 SNEGSKA (reference sequence). Written as DNA, the CDR3 is TGCAGTGCTGGACTAGCGGGAGGAAGTCTTGAGCAGTTCTTC. It translates to CSAGLAGGSLEQFF.

This clonotype was seen more than once but under ten times. The V gene is TRBV27, the J gene TRBJ2-4; D perhaps matches TRBD2 (5 bases). With 6 bases removed from V and 8 bases from J, the gap between germline ends came to 14 bases. CDR1 is MNHEY, CDR2 SMNVEV, per germline (reference sequence). The CDR3 spans 13 residues. The CDR3 coding sequence is TGTGCCAGCAGACCACGGGGTTGGGACATTCAGTACTTC. It encodes CASRPRGWDIQYF.

Ten or more counts support this clonotype. The genes are TRBV7-8 and TRBJ2-1, with 7 nucleotides matching TRBD2. This CDR3 is built from 15 residues. The germline CDR1 and CDR2 sequences are SGHVS and FQNEAQ. V shed 7 bases and J 0 bases; nucleotides not matched to a gene: 6. The CDR3 spells CASTVRGSSYNEQFF. The DNA for the CDR3 is TGTGCCAGCACCGTGCGGGGGAGCTCCTACAATGAGCAGTTCTTC.

In this sample, this clonotype turned up a few times. This rearrangement joins TRBV5-6 to TRBJ2-5; D is uncertain. Trimming cost V 0 bases and J 4 bases, with 10 bases left between them. Germline V gene data show CDR1 as SGHDT and CDR2 as YYEEEE. The CDR3 is 14 amino acids. CDR3 bases: TGTGCCAGCAGCTTGGGCAATCGGGCAGAGACCCAGTACTTC. Its translation is CASSLGNRAETQYF.

This clonotype was observed many times. The V gene is TRBV12-3 or TRBV12-4, the J gene TRBJ2-3; either TRBD1 or TRBD2 may fit D (5 bases each). V lost 1 base to trimming and J lost 2 bases, with 10 bases between them. The CDR3 is made up of 15 amino acids. The CDR3 DNA reads as TGTGCCAGCAGTTTAGGGGGGAGCACCACAGATACGCAGTATTTT. This sequence encodes CASSLGGSTTDTQYF.

Comments on this clonotype: This may come from a read error, since a much larger clone is one base off. V usage is TRBV5-1 and J usage is TRBJ2-5; D remains ambiguous. CDR3 length: 15 residues. Germline lookup yields CDR1 SGHRS and CDR2 YFSETQ. CDR3 protein: CASSQDQYHGETLYF. DNA for the CDR3: TGCGCCAGCAGCCAGGACCAATACCACGGTGAGACCCTGTACTTC. Using reference TRBV5-1 and TRBJ2-5 for the parts outside the CDR3, the full variable domain is KAGVTQTPRYLIKTRGQQVTLSCSPISGHRSVSWYQQTPGQGLQFLFEYFSETQRNKGNFPGRFSGRQFSNSRSEMNVSTLELGDSALYLCASSQDQYHGETLYFGPGTRLLVL.

This clonotype was counted at least ten times. V usage is TRBV7-2 and J usage is TRBJ2-1, with TRBD2 as a possible D gene (5 bases). The CDR3 spans 12 residues. Deletions cut 5 bases from V and 7 bases from J, with 9 bases between. Per the germline V gene, CDR1 is SGHTA and CDR2 is FQGNSA. CDR3 coding DNA: TGTGCCAGCAGCAACCGGGGTAATGAGCAGTTCTTC. It specifies CASSNRGNEQFF.